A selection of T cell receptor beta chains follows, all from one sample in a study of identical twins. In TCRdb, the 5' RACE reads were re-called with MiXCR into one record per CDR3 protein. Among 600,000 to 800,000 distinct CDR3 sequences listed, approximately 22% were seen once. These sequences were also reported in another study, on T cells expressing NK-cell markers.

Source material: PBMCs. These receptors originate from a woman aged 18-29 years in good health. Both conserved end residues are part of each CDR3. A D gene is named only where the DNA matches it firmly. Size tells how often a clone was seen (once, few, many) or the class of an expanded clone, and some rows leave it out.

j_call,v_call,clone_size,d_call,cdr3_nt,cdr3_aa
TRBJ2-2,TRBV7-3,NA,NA,TGTGCCAGCAGCGAAATAGGGAGCGGGGAGCTGTTTTTT,CASSEIGSGELFF
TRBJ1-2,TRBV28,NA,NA,TGTGCCAGCAGTTTAAATGGGGAGGGCTATGGCTACACCTTC,CASSLNGEGYGYTF
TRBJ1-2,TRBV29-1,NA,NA,TGCAGCGTTGGGCAGGGGAGAAACACCTTC,CSVGQGRNTF
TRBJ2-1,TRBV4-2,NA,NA,TGTGCCAGCAGCCATTTCGCCCGGGGGACTTACAATGAGCAGTTCTTC,CASSHFARGTYNEQFF
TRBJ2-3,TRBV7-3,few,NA,TGTGCCAGCAGCTTAACGGCCGCTTTGAGCACAGATACGCAGTATTTT,CASSLTAALSTDTQYF
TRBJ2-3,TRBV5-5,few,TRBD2,TGTGCCAGCAGCTCCTGGACTAGCTACACAGATACGCAGTATTTT,CASSSWTSYTDTQYF
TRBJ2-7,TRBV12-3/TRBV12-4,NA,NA,TGTGCCAGCAGCCCCACGGGGGCCGCCGGCTACGAGCAGTACTTC,CASSPTGAAGYEQYF
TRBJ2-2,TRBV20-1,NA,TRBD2,TGCAGTGCTAGCCGACCTAGCGGGGGGAACACCGGGGAGCTGTTTTTT,CSASRPSGGNTGELFF
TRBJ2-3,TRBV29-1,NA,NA,TGCAGCGTTGGCCTAGTGGCAGATACGCAGTATTTT,CSVGLVADTQYF
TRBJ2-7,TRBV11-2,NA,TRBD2,TGTGCCAGCAGCTTACGATCGAGCGGGAGGGGATCCTACGAGCAGTACTTC,CASSLRSSGRGSYEQYF
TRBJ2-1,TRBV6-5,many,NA,TGTGCCAGCACCCACCAGAATGAGCAGTTCTTC,CASTHQNEQFF
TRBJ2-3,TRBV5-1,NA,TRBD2,TGCGCCAGCAGCCGACTAGCGGGGGGACTAGAACCCCACACAGATACGCAGTATTTT,CASSRLAGGLEPHTDTQYF
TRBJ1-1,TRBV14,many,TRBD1,TGTGCCAGCAGCCCCTGGACAGGGATGGGCCACACTGAAGCTTTCTTT,CASSPWTGMGHTEAFF
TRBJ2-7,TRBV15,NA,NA,TGTGCCACCAGCACTTCATTAACCGGCGAGCAGTACTTC,CATSTSLTGEQYF
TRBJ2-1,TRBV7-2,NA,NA,TGTGCCAGCAGCTTCGCAGGGGTTTACAATGAGCAGTTCTTC,CASSFAGVYNEQFF
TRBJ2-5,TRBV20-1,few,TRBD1,TGCAGTGCTAGAATACCGGGACAGGGGGCGGAGACCCAGTACTTC,CSARIPGQGAETQYF
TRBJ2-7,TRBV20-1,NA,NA,TGCAGTGCCCCGGACCACCGGAGCTACGAGCAGTACTTC,CSAPDHRSYEQYF
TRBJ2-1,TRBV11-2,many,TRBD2,TGTGCCAGCAGCCCAGGACTAGCATATGAGCAGTTCTTC,CASSPGLAYEQFF
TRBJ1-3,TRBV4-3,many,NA,TGCGCCAGCAGCCAAGCGGTTCAGCGGCCGGGAAACACCATATATTTT,CASSQAVQRPGNTIYF
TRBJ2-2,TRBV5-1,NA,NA,TGCGCCAGCAGACAGATCCAGAACACCGGGGAGCTGTTTTTT,CASRQIQNTGELFF
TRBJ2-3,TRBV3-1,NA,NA,TGTGCCAGCAGCCACAGTTCAGATACGCAGTATTTT,CASSHSSDTQYF
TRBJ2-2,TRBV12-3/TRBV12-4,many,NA,TGTGCCAGCAGTTTAGCGGGCGGGGAGCTGTTTTTT,CASSLAGGELFF
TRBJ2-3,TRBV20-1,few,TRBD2,TGCAGTGCCACACTAGCGGGAGTCGCAGATACGCAGTATTTT,CSATLAGVADTQYF
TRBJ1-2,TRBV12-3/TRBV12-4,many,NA,TGTGCCAGCAGTTACGGGGCTAACTATGGCTACACCTTC,CASSYGANYGYTF
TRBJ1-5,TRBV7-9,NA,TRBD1,TGTGCCAGCAGCGCACAGGGGGCCAATCAGCCCCAGCATTTT,CASSAQGANQPQHF
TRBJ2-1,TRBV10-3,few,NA,TGTGCCATCACCCCCACCGCATACAATGAGCAGTTCTTC,CAITPTAYNEQFF
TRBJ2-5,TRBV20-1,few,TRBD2,TGCAGTGCTAGTATGTCTAGCGGGGCGTGGACCCAGTACTTC,CSASMSSGAWTQYF
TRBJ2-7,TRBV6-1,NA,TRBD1,TGTGCCAGCAGCCGGGACAGCCTAGGCGAGCAGTACTTC,CASSRDSLGEQYF
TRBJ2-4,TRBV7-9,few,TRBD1,TGTGCCAGCAGCTTAAGGAGGCCGGGACAGGGGAACATTCAGTACTTC,CASSLRRPGQGNIQYF